This entry features one TCR beta chain sequence. This clone turned up a few times. It lacks a known antigen. No much larger clone is present one base from it, and per-base qualities are unavailable. The sample belongs to a study of CD4+ T cells in melanoma (dated by TCRdb to between 2021 and 2024). Study-wide context: The study examined neoantigen-specific CD4+ T cells in human melanoma.

Patients with melanoma were used as donors. Here is what the overall study found, with its caveats: Diverse differentiation states were reported to be shown by neoantigen-specific CD4+ T cells in melanoma. Neoantigen-specific CD4+ T cells were reported to be correlated with the function of CD8+ T cells, macrophages and B cells.

The germline V gene encodes CDR1 SGHAT and CDR2 FQDESV (reference sequence). The CDR3 numbers 16 residues from cysteine through phenylalanine. The read is trimmed to its CDR3 DNA, 48 bases read in frame from base 1. V sheds 1 base and J sheds 2 bases, leaving 11 bases between their ends. Libraries were built with the immunoSEQ multiplex PCR assay. TCRdb mirrors the immuneACCESS table, restricted to in-frame sequences. Some clones are absent from its copies; in checked studies, under half trace to an unresolved V gene, and the reason for the others is unknown. The table for this sample lists more than 12,000 clones; approximately 62% of them were counted only once. The ten largest clones add up to approximately 15% of the sample.

The chain is encoded by TRBV11-1 joined to TRBJ2-2; the D region may be TRBD1 or TRBD2, each matching 6 bases equally. The TCR comes from a human donor with melanoma. The sequenced sample was cells from a culture (not recorded whether cultured in vitro). The encoded CDR3 is CASSLEWGANTGELFF. The bases are TGTGCCAGCAGCTTAGAATGGGGGGCCAACACCGGGGAGCTGTTTTTT. Reference TRBV11-1 and TRBJ2-2 genes cover what lies past the CDR3, so the full variable domain is EAEVAQSPRYKITEKSQAVAFWCDPISGHATLYWYRQILGQGPELLVQFQDESVVDDSQLPKDRFSAERLKGVDSTLKIQPAELGDSAMYLCASSLEWGANTGELFFGEGSRLTVL.